Following are 16 T cell receptor beta chains from one sample sequenced in a study of identical twins (dated by TCRdb to the mid-2010s). Libraries came from 5' RACE. The sequencer listed for this sample is Illumina HiSeq 2000. TCRdb trimmed public reads at Q25 via fastp, called clones via MiXCR and kept in-frame beta chains. Each CDR3 protein appears once, grouped with its most common genes and DNA. Within this sample are 700,000 or so distinct CDR3 sequences, with 8.6% of them counted one time only. The ten most abundant clones make up around 0.98% of the sample. A further study also used this sample, focusing on yellow fever vaccine responses in identical twins.

Sequencing used PBMCs. These receptors originate from a woman aged 18-30 years in good health.

The V gene is TRBV20-1, the J gene TRBJ1-6; TRBD1 matches 9 bases. Germline CDR1 DFQATT, CDR2 SNEGSKA (reference sequence). Trimming removed 3 bases from V and 9 bases from J; junction bases left unmatched: 6. The CDR3 runs to 14 residues. The CDR3 is CSASRQGVFSPLHF. DNA for the CDR3: TGCAGTGCTAGTAGACAGGGGGTTTTTTCACCCCTCCACTTT.

Here the CDR3 reads CASRDRVLYNEQFF. CDR3 nucleotide sequence: TGTGCCAGCAGGGACAGGGTTCTCTACAATGAGCAGTTCTTC. The chain is built from TRBV2 and TRBJ2-1; 8 nucleotides align to TRBD1. The germline V gene encodes CDR1 SNHLY and CDR2 FYNNEI. V shed 6 bases and J 3 bases; nucleotides not matched to a gene: 4. The CDR3 has 14 residues.

The gene calls are TRBV6-2 or TRBV6-3 and TRBJ2-3; 12 bases are a match to TRBD1. V shed 4 bases and J 2 bases; nucleotides not matched to a gene: 16. CDR1 and CDR2 from the germline V gene are MNHEY and SVGEGT. This CDR3 is built from 20 residues. The CDR3 loop is CASSWDRGPRTGPNTDTQYF. The DNA of the CDR3 is TGTGCCAGCAGTTGGGACAGGGGGCCGAGGACTGGCCCCAACACAGATACGCAGTATTTT.

This clonotype was seen many times. V gene TRBV25-1 combines with J gene TRBJ2-7, with TRBD1 as a possible D gene (6 bases). The CDR3 length is 13 residues. The V gene's germline CDR1 is MGHDK and CDR2 SYGVNS. V was shortened by 6 bases and J by 5 bases, with 14 bases between the two germline ends. The CDR3 here is CASSARTGNEQYF. The DNA of the CDR3 is TGTGCCAGCAGCGCCCGTACAGGGAACGAGCAGTACTTC.

The rearrangement uses TRBV4-3 and TRBJ2-7, with 8 bases fitting TRBD1. V lost 4 bases to trimming and J lost 6 bases; unmatched junction nucleotides: 8. The CDR3 runs to 14 residues. The germline gives CDR1 LGHNA, CDR2 YSLEER. The DNA of the CDR3 is TGCGCCAGCAGCCCGCCAGGGGGCAGGGGCGAGCAGTACTTC. Protein sequence: CASSPPGGRGEQYF.

In this sample, this clonotype turned up a few times. The V and J genes are TRBV7-2 and TRBJ2-7; D unresolved. Germline lookup yields CDR1 SGHTA and CDR2 FQGNSA. The CDR3 has 16 residues. Trimming removed 1 base from V and 0 bases from J, with 13 bases in between. CDR3 nucleotide sequence: TGTGCCAGCAGCTTAGGAGATAAGTGGGGCTCCTACGAGCAGTACTTC. Its translation: CASSLGDKWGSYEQYF. Full variable domain (missing parts from reference TRBV7-2 and TRBJ2-7): GAGVSQSPSNKVTEKGKDVELRCDPISGHTALYWYRQSLGQGLEFLIYFQGNSAPDKSGLPSDRFSAERTGGSVSTLTIQRTQQEDSAVYLCASSLGDKWGSYEQYFGPGTRLTVT.

This clonotype was seen repeatedly, ten times or more. The chain recombines TRBV6-5 with TRBJ2-3; 8 nucleotides align to TRBD1. The CDR3 loop spans 16 amino acids. Germline values: CDR1 MNHEY, CDR2 SVGAGI. J lost 2 bases, V lost 2 bases, and 6 bases had no gene match. CDR3 loop: CASSYLGTGNTDTQYF. CDR3 nucleotide sequence: TGTGCCAGCAGTTACCTAGGGACAGGAAACACAGATACGCAGTATTTT.

This clonotype showed up many times. The genes are TRBV11-2 and TRBJ2-3; 8 bases fit TRBD2. The CDR3 length is 16 residues. The J segment lost 5 bases and the V segment lost 1 base, leaving 8 bases of the junction unmatched. CDR1 and CDR2 (germline): SGHAT, FQNNGV. The CDR3 coding sequence is TGTGCCAGCAGCTTAGCGGGGACTAGGAAACGAGATACGCAGTATTTT. Amino acids: CASSLAGTRKRDTQYF.

This clonotype was found a few times. The genes are TRBV21-1 and TRBJ2-5; no DNA check was done on the table's D call, TRBD1. TRBV21-1 is designated a pseudogene. This CDR3 has 13 residues. The CDR3 DNA is TGTGCCAGCAGCAAAGCTCCCGAAGAGACCCAGTACTTC. Protein: CASSKAPEETQYF.

This clonotype showed up many times. The chain uses TRBV29-1 and TRBJ2-1; D assignment may be TRBD1 or TRBD2 (7 bases each). V was pared by 6 bases and J by 2 bases, with 14 bases between. This CDR3 has 14 amino acids. Germline CDR1 SQVTM, CDR2 ANQGSEA. CDR3 coding DNA: TGCAGCGTGGAGCAGGGGGGGACCTACAATGAGCAGTTCTTC. Its translation: CSVEQGGTYNEQFF.

Concerning this clonotype itself: Being one base from a much bigger clone, this may be a read error. CDR3 sequence (DNA): TGTGCCAGCAGTCGGACAGGGATCGGGGAGCTGTTTTTT. It is translated as CASSRTGIGELFF. This chain joins TRBV6-2 or TRBV6-3 and TRBJ2-2, with TRBD1 matching 8 bases. Germline assignment: CDR1 MNHEY and CDR2 SVGEGT. CDR3 size: 13 residues. Trimming at V came to 5 bases and at J to 7 bases, leaving 3 bases not matched to a gene.

This clonotype has at least ten counts. V gene TRBV5-1 combines with J gene TRBJ2-3; 7 bases map to TRBD1. Germline values: CDR1 SGHRS, CDR2 YFSETQ. With V trimmed by 0 bases and J by 3 bases, 7 bases remained unmatched. The CDR3 has 16 amino acids. CDR3 residues: CASSLAATGVTDTQYF. The CDR3 DNA follows: TGCGCCAGCAGCTTGGCCGCAACAGGGGTAACAGATACGCAGTATTTT.

This clonotype was seen more than once but under ten times. This chain connects TRBV7-2 to TRBJ2-1; D is perhaps TRBD2 (5 bases). Germline CDR1 and CDR2: SGHTA and FQGNSA. Trimming shortened V by 1 base and J by 7 bases, and 14 bases separated the two germline ends. The CDR3 contains 15 residues. The CDR3 nucleotides are TGTGCCAGCAGCTTAGGGGAGATTACAAGTAATGAGCAGTTCTTC. It translates to CASSLGEITSNEQFF. Full variable domain (remainder filled in from reference TRBV7-2 and TRBJ2-1): GAGVSQSPSNKVTEKGKDVELRCDPISGHTALYWYRQSLGQGLEFLIYFQGNSAPDKSGLPSDRFSAERTGGSVSTLTIQRTQQEDSAVYLCASSLGEITSNEQFFGPGTRLTVL.

This clonotype has just a few counts. The chain couples TRBV28 to TRBJ2-7; TRBD1 matches at 7 bases. Germline loops: CDR1 MDHEN, CDR2 SYDVKM. Trimming at V came to 3 bases and at J to 2 bases, leaving 13 bases not matched to a gene. This CDR3 spans 17 amino acids. The chain's CDR3 is CASSLTGLIRRAYEQYF. CDR3 nucleotides: TGTGCCAGCAGTTTGACAGGGCTCATCCGCCGGGCCTACGAGCAGTACTTC.

This chain uses TRBV7-9 with TRBJ2-3; D is undetermined. The V and J ends lost 5 bases and 0 bases respectively, with 15 bases between them. Germline values: CDR1 SEHNR, CDR2 FQNEAQ (reference sequence). The CDR3 has 16 amino acids. Here the CDR3 DNA reads TGTGCCAGCAGCCCGGTTACAGACTCTAGCACAGATACGCAGTATTTT. This translates into CASSPVTDSSTDTQYF.

This clonotype was found a few times. The gene calls are TRBV5-6 and TRBJ2-2, with D possibly matching TRBD2 (5 bases). The germline gives CDR1 SGHDT, CDR2 YYEEEE. This CDR3 contains 15 residues. V was cut by 2 bases and J by 6 bases, with 14 bases left in between. The CDR3 sequence is CASSFGGKGAGELFF. As DNA, the CDR3 is TGTGCCAGCAGCTTCGGAGGAAAGGGTGCCGGGGAGCTGTTTTTT. Supplemented by reference TRBV5-6 and TRBJ2-2, the full variable domain reads DAGVTQSPTHLIKTRGQQVTLRCSPKSGHDTVSWYQQALGQGPQFIFQYYEEEERQRGNFPDRFSGHQFPNYSSELNVNALLLGDSALYLCASSFGGKGAGELFFGEGSRLTVL.